The T cell receptor beta chain described here comes from a study of human T cells and chemical hapten exposure (dated by TCRdb to the early 2020s). Context from the whole study: For sensitization, 2% DPC in acetone was applied to a roughly 2 cm by roughly 2 cm area of upper inner arm skin. Throughout the study period of about 23 weeks, patients also received therapeutic DPC doses to the scalp every week. Patch testing on the upper back used Finn chambers containing 0.01% DPC, with scoring done after 6 days according to International Contact Dermatitis Research Group standards. Alopecia areata with under or over 50% scalp involvement, alopecia totalis and alopecia universalis were represented in the patient cohort, which was mostly female. Libraries were pooled for sequencing, and per-sample TCR yields varied mainly because of small differences in library volumes within the pool. Peripheral blood TCR repertoire changes were tracked in vivo in alopecia patients during primary and secondary sensitization to the hapten diphenylcyclopropenone (DPC). Blood samples were taken from patients before sensitization (week 0) and at 2, 6 and about 24 weeks after DPC sensitization. For TCR sequencing, blood came from approximately 29 alopecia patients at anywhere from one to four time points (pre-sensitization, 2, 6 and 24 weeks). For every blood RNA sample, sequencing covered both the TCR alpha and TCR beta chains. Paper-wide results and their limitations: DPC sensitization did not change how many TCRs were above 1 in 1000 frequency, and no evidence was found of alterations in global repertoire structure. Patch test score correlated positively with the number of PT1 expanded TCRs, reaching significance at thresholds 8, 16 and 32 but not at 4. Because every patient had alopecia, a presumed autoimmune disease, the patients' immune response might differ from that of healthy individuals. Repeated subsampling changed both the strength of the expansion versus patch-test correlation and the threshold at which that correlation became significant. Compared with pre-sensitization or healthy control sets, expanded TCRs formed significantly more large CDR3 similarity clusters, which is consistent with antigen-driven responses.

This sample's time point label indicates: patch test 1, 2 weeks after DPC sensitization. The treatment or condition label, read with the paper, signifies: therapeutic diphenylcyclopropenone sensitization with weekly scalp DPC. Total RNA was isolated from unfractionated whole blood collected in Tempus Blood RNA tubes. At each patch-test visit, blood was drawn before the patch test was applied. To be eligible, patients had to be aged 18 to 70, diagnosed with alopecia and judged suitable for DPC therapy, while pregnant patients were excluded. The library came from RACE. The sample was run on a NextSeq 500. During library preparation, unique molecular identifiers were attached to individual cDNA molecules so that TCRs could be counted quantitatively and reproducibly. From the authors' description of their analysis: A median of around 100,000 TCRs per sample was observed, with a range of 23,224 to 690,600. The Decombinator software suite was used to annotate V, J and CDR3 in the TCR reads. To make PS versus PT1 abundance plots, every sample was subsampled to the same number of TCRs (28,000). Expanded TCRs were defined as absent before sensitization and observed at least eight times at the 2-week time point. TCRdb handled the public reads itself, with Q25 trimming in fastp and clone calling in MiXCR, and kept productive beta chains. Every distinct CDR3 protein forms one entry, paired with its most common genes and DNA. Clone size and V and J calls follow TCRdb, not the original study. This sample holds about 34,000 distinct CDR3 sequences; around 6.8% were observed only once. Clones ranked in the top ten supply roughly a tenth of the sample.

A distance of 14 bases separates the germline ends of V and J, which lose 5 bases and 4 bases respectively. Inclusive of the bounding cysteine and phenylalanine, the CDR3 is 14 residues long. The read is trimmed to its CDR3 DNA, 42 bases read in frame from base 1. CDR1 is given as SGHVS and CDR2 as FNYEAQ, both from the germline V gene. Ten or more counts support this clonotype. This clone's antigen is unknown. No much larger clonotype is one base removed from it; base qualities were not supplied. The sequence links TRBV7-6 to TRBJ1-1, with an unclear D gene assignment. Sequenced here: whole blood, sampled in connection with sensitization to the hapten diphenylcyclopropenone (DPC). The TCR originated in a woman aged 25 to 45 with alopecia areata. Some clones in this sample may be carry-over from other donors' samples. The sequenced DNA: TGTGCCAGCAGCGGAAACCCGGTAGGCACTGAAGCTTTCTTT. The translation is CASSGNPVGTEAFF.